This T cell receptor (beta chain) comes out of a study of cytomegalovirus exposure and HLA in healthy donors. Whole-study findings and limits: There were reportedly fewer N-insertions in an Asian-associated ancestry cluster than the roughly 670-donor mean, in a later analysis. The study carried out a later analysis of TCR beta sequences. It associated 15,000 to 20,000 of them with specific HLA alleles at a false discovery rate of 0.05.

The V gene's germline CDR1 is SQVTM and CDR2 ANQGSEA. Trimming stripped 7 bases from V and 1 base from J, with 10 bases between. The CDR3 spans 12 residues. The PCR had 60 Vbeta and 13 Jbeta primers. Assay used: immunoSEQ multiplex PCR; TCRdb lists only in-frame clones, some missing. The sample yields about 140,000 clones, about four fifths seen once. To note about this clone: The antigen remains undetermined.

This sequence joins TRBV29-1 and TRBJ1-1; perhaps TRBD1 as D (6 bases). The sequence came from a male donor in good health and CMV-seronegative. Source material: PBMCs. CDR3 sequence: CSAGTQNTEAFF. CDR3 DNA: TGCAGCGCTGGGACACAGAACACTGAAGCTTTCTTT.